The 17 T cell receptor beta chains listed next were all sequenced from one sample in a study of early T cells in non-severe SARS-CoV-2 infection. TCRdb used MiXCR to reprocess the 5' RACE reads, holding one entry per CDR3 protein. Seen here are tens of thousands of distinct CDR3 sequences, roughly an eighth observed once, and the top ten hold 5% to 8%. Sequenced sample: whole blood. The origin of the receptors is an adult who was a healthcare worker with PCR-confirmed SARS-CoV-2 infection or an uninfected control (not recorded which).

This chain's CDR3 is CASSLGQALLYRQFF. CDR3 nucleotide sequence: TGTGCCAGCAGCTTAGGGCAGGCGCTACTGTATCGGCAGTTCTTC. The chain couples TRBV7-6 to TRBJ2-1; D is unresolved. Germline lookup yields CDR1 SGHVS and CDR2 FNYEAQ. The CDR3 extends over 15 amino acids. Trimming shortened V by 1 base and J by 12 bases, and 19 bases separated the two germline ends.

This clonotype has just a few counts. The chain employs TRBV14 and TRBJ2-3; the D gene could be TRBD1 or TRBD2 (5 bases each). V was trimmed by 6 bases and J by 8 bases, leaving 12 bases between them. Looked up from germline, CDR1 is SGHDN and CDR2 is FVKESK. CDR3 length: 12 amino acids. Written as DNA, the CDR3 is TGTGCCAGCAGTTCCGGGGCGGGTACGCAGTATTTT. It translates to CASSSGAGTQYF.

This clonotype was counted ten times or more. The chain recombines TRBV15 with TRBJ2-5; 10 nucleotides align to TRBD1. The CDR3 runs to 16 residues. V lost 1 base, J lost 3 bases, and 5 bases stayed unmatched. Germline V gives CDR1 LNHNV, CDR2 YYDKDF (reference sequence). The CDR3 region is CATSRGGTGEEETQYF. The CDR3 DNA sequence: TGTGCCACCAGCAGAGGAGGGACAGGGGAGGAAGAGACCCAGTACTTC.

This clonotype was counted many times. CDR3 in DNA: TGTGCCAGCAGCTTAGCGGACTTAGCCAAAAACATTCAGTACTTC. Translated: CASSLADLAKNIQYF. The chain recombines TRBV7-9 with TRBJ2-4, with D perhaps matching TRBD2 (5 bases). Between the trimmed V and J ends, which lost 0 bases and 0 bases, there was a span of 6 bases. In germline, CDR1 is SEHNR, CDR2 FQNEAQ (reference sequence). This CDR3 spans 15 amino acids.

This clonotype was seen repeatedly, ten times or more. The gene calls are TRBV9 and TRBJ2-3, with no clear D. The germline V and J ends were trimmed by 3 bases and 6 bases, with 11 bases remaining between them. CDR1 is SGDLS and CDR2 is YYNGEE in the germline V gene. The length of the CDR3 is 13 residues. CDR3 DNA sequence: TGTGCCAGCAGCGCGGATGTGCGCGATACGCAGTATTTT. It encodes CASSADVRDTQYF.

The CDR3 nucleotides are TGTGCCAGCAGCTTAACGGGGGACGCGACCCAGTACTTC. It is translated as CASSLTGDATQYF. The chain combines TRBV7-3 with TRBJ2-5; D may match TRBD1 or TRBD2 (5 bases each). The germline CDR1 and CDR2 sequences are SGHTA and FQGTGA. The CDR3 extends over 13 amino acids. V was cut by 0 bases and J by 7 bases, with 9 bases left in between. The full variable domain, with the rest looked up from reference TRBV7-3 and TRBJ2-5, is GAGVSQTPSNKVTEKGKYVELRCDPISGHTALYWYRQSLGQGPEFLIYFQGTGAADDSGLPNDRFFAVRPEGSVSTLKIQRTERGDSAVYLCASSLTGDATQYFGPGTRLLVL.

This clonotype was detected ten times or more. J is TRBJ2-5 and V is TRBV20-1; perhaps TRBD2 as D (6 bases). This CDR3 spans 13 amino acids. Trimming cost V 1 base and J 2 bases, with 8 bases left between them. Germline V gene data show CDR1 as DFQATT and CDR2 as SNEGSKA (reference sequence). The DNA of the CDR3 is TGCAGTGCTAGAGTTGGAGGGCAAGAGACCCAGTACTTC. This gives the protein CSARVGGQETQYF.

The V call is TRBV20-1, the J call TRBJ1-5; no firm D call. The germline V gene has CDR1 DFQATT and CDR2 SNEGSKA (reference sequence). Deletions cut 5 bases from V and 4 bases from J, with 9 bases between. The CDR3 contains 12 residues. In DNA form, the CDR3 reads TGCAGTGCTCGAGCGGGAAATCAGCCCCAGCATTTT. This translates into CSARAGNQPQHF.

The chain links TRBV19 to TRBJ2-1; 8 bases fit TRBD2. V lost 11 bases and J lost 12; bases outside the gene matches: 15. Germline CDR1 LNHDA, CDR2 SQIVND (reference sequence). The CDR3 runs to 13 residues. As DNA, the CDR3 is TGTGCCTGCGGGGTGGGACTAGGAGGATGGCAGTTCTTC. Residues: CACGVGLGGWQFF.

In its sample, this clonotype was seen a few times. This chain uses TRBV5-1 with TRBJ2-1, with TRBD1 matching 7 bases. The CDR3 runs 15 residues. Germline CDR1 is SGHRS and CDR2 is YFSETQ. The V and J ends lost 5 bases and 0 bases, in that order; junction bases with no gene match: 5. CDR3 sequence reads: CASRDHRGSYNEQFF. CDR3 in DNA: TGCGCCAGCAGAGACCACAGGGGCTCCTACAATGAGCAGTTCTTC.

This clonotype was detected a few times. This rearrangement joins TRBV6-5 to TRBJ1-1, with D perhaps matching TRBD1 (6 bases). The V gene lost 5 bases and the J gene lost 0 bases, with 19 bases spanning the gap. The length of the CDR3 is 17 residues. Germline CDR1 is MNHEY and CDR2 is SVGAGI. CDR3 nucleotide sequence: TGTGCCAGCAGTCCCAGGGGAGTAGTTGGGGTGAACACTGAAGCTTTCTTT. Protein: CASSPRGVVGVNTEAFF.

The chain is built from TRBV7-2 and TRBJ1-4; the D gene is possibly TRBD1 (5 bases). The CDR3 extends over 14 amino acids. CDR1 is SGHTA and CDR2 is FQGNSA in the germline V gene. V lost 4 bases and J lost 1, with 7 bases in between. CDR3 protein: CASSSGGTNEKLFF. The CDR3 DNA reads TGTGCCAGCAGCTCCGGGGGAACTAATGAAAAACTGTTTTTT.

The gene calls are TRBV7-6 and TRBJ1-1; 9 bases fit TRBD1. This CDR3 is built from 18 residues. The V gene's germline CDR1 is SGHVS and CDR2 FNYEAQ. With 1 base clipped from V and 2 bases from J, the junction kept 11 bases outside the gene matches. The CDR3 is CASSLVTYWTGDNTEAFF. The CDR3 DNA reads as TGTGCCAGCAGCTTAGTGACATATTGGACAGGGGATAACACTGAAGCTTTCTTT.

This clonotype was recorded a few times. The V call is TRBV12-3 or TRBV12-4, the J call TRBJ1-1; D remains unclear. The CDR3 sequence is 11 residues long. With 3 bases removed from V and 8 bases from J, the gap between germline ends came to 7 bases. This CDR3 is CASSFGREAFF. The CDR3 DNA reads TGTGCCAGCAGTTTTGGACGGGAAGCTTTCTTT.

This clonotype was counted many times. The chain employs TRBV2 and TRBJ1-2, with D unclear. The CDR3 length is 13 residues. V was pared by 8 bases and J by 6 bases, with 16 bases between. CDR1 and CDR2 (germline): SNHLY, FYNNEI. CDR3 sequence: CASGAWGRDGYTF. For the CDR3, the DNA is TGTGCCAGCGGAGCTTGGGGAAGGGATGGCTACACCTTC.

This clonotype turned up a few times. The chain joins TRBV4-1 to TRBJ1-6, with D tentatively TRBD1 (5 bases). This CDR3 has 15 amino acids. With 0 bases removed from V and 8 bases from J, the gap between germline ends came to 11 bases. Germline CDR1 MGHRA, CDR2 YSYEKL. For the CDR3, the DNA is TGCGCCAGCAGCCAAGACCGGGACGGAGATTCACCCCTCCACTTT. The encoded protein is CASSQDRDGDSPLHF.

This clonotype was detected only a few times. This rearrangement joins TRBV20-1 to TRBJ1-1; D is possibly TRBD1 (6 bases). Trimming cost V 3 bases and J 0 bases, with 23 bases left between them. CDR3 length equals 18 residues. Germline lookup yields CDR1 DFQATT and CDR2 SNEGSKA (reference sequence). CDR3 loop: CSASIPQSLNRVNTEAFF. In nucleotides, the CDR3 is TGCAGTGCTAGTATCCCGCAATCCCTTAACAGGGTGAACACTGAAGCTTTCTTT.